This T cell receptor (beta chain) derives from a study of T cell changes during pregnancy in multiple sclerosis. The CDR3 runs to 10 residues. V gave up 0 bases and J gave up 12 bases, with 6 bases separating them. Germline V gives CDR1 LGHNA, CDR2 YNFKEQ. Using immunoSEQ multiplex PCR, the repertoire was profiled, and TCRdb retains in-frame clones only, with some absent. The sample has some 80,000 clones, around 93% seen once. The input for sequencing was peripheral blood, taken in the third trimester of pregnancy. This sequence originates from a female donor with multiple sclerosis, enrolled in a pregnancy study. The rearrangement uses TRBV4-2 and TRBJ2-7; D ambiguous. This CDR3 is CASSQDEMYF. Written as DNA, the CDR3 is TGTGCCAGCAGCCAAGATGAGATGTACTTC.